This entry describes one T cell receptor (beta chain). As processed by the authors: Amplification with reference gene primers provided the estimates of nucleated cell counts. TCRdb's table, derived via immunoSEQ multiplex PCR, lists solely in-frame clones and lacks some. The DNA gave D and trimming, while V, J and clone size come from that table. The data show approximately 350,000 clones, approximately 86% seen once. This specimen comes from a study of blood T cell repertoires in COVID-19. Study-wide background: Samples taken during acute and convalescent COVID-19 were collected in the United States, Italy and Spain. T cells, B-cell-depleted T cells, or PBMCs provided the cDNA or gDNA that served as material.

The germline gives CDR1 MNHEY, CDR2 SMNVEV (reference sequence). V trimming: 4 bases; J trimming: 4 bases; junction bases outside the gene matches: 16. The CDR3 is made up of 19 amino acids. Seattle's cohort entered during active infection and was followed longitudinally. The rearrangement joins TRBV27 to TRBJ2-7; 13 bases agree with TRBD2. The TCR was taken from a woman aged 60 to 75 with COVID-19, enrolled during active disease. Sequenced material: peripheral blood. The chain's CDR3 is CASSSSSSLGLAGAYEQYF. The CDR3 region has the DNA TGTGCCAGCAGTTCCTCCTCTTCCCTCGGACTAGCGGGGGCGTACGAGCAGTACTTC.